The 9 T cell receptor beta chains in this list originate from one sample, sequenced in a study of cytomegalovirus exposure and HLA in healthy donors. The table came from immunoSEQ multiplex PCR; TCRdb's copy has only in-frame clones and leaves some out. Of roughly 170,000 clones listed, around 81% are singletons. The sequenced material came from PBMCs. The source of these receptors is a woman aged 18-29 years in good health and CMV-seropositive.

The sample holds one count of this clone. The rearrangement uses TRBV2 and TRBJ1-2, with 11 bases matching TRBD1. CDR1 is SNHLY, CDR2 FYNNEI, per germline. With V trimmed by 6 bases and J by 1 base, 4 bases remained unmatched. The length of the CDR3 is 15 residues. The CDR3 here is CASSAGTGGNYGYTF. CDR3 DNA: TGTGCCAGCAGCGCCGGGACAGGGGGTAACTATGGCTACACCTTC.

This chain connects TRBV4-2 to TRBJ2-5; 13 nucleotides match TRBD2. Germline CDR1 is LGHNA and CDR2 is YNFKEQ. The length of the CDR3 is 16 residues. Germline trimming cut 6 bases from V and 5 bases from J; bases unmatched to any gene: 9. CDR3 sequence reads: CASSPGLAGPGETQYF. The CDR3 nucleotides are TGTGCCAGCAGTCCGGGACTAGCGGGGCCGGGGGAGACCCAGTACTTC.

This clone was seen only once. A read error is likely, as this CDR3 ends without the conserved phenylalanine or tryptophan. No DNA is shown, since the ends of the CDR3 on it are uncertain; the CDR3 is the one TCRdb lists. The genes are TRBV11-3 and TRBJ2-7; the D segment call TRBD1 is taken from the table without a DNA check. The CDR3 is made up of 12 amino acids, end residues included. The germline gives CDR1 SGHNT, CDR2 YENEEA. CDR3 region: CASNKRGVKDRD.

The chain recombines TRBV19 with TRBJ2-3; TRBD1 matches at 7 bases. After removal of 9 bases from V and 8 bases from J, the junction contained 14 bases not matched to a gene. Germline CDR1 is LNHDA and CDR2 is SQIVND (reference sequence). The CDR3 is 14 amino acids. CDR3 in amino acids: CASRQDMRQGTQYF. The CDR3 nucleotides are TGTGCCAGCCGCCAAGACATGCGACAGGGTACGCAGTATTTT.

About this clone: At one of its ends the junction is not consistent with the germline gene, which may arise from a read error. This chain connects TRBV6-1 to TRBJ1-1, with D unresolved. Germline V gives CDR1 MNHNS, CDR2 SASEGT. The CDR3 covers 11 residues. In nucleotides, the CDR3 is TGTGCTAGCAAGGGCGGGACTGAAGCTTTCTTT. It yields the protein CASKGGTEAFF.

The chain is built from TRBV7-8 and TRBJ2-7; D not certain. The CDR3 covers 14 residues. V was trimmed by 6 bases and J by 3 bases, leaving 15 bases between them. CDR1 SGHVS and CDR2 FQNEAQ come from the germline V gene. CDR3 sequence: CASSFQIRSYEQYF. The CDR3 DNA is TGTGCCAGCAGTTTTCAAATCCGCAGCTACGAGCAGTACTTC. The variable domain in full, with the rest retrieved from reference TRBV7-8 and TRBJ2-7, is GAGVSQSPRYKVAKRGQDVALRCDPISGHVSLFWYQQALGQGPEFLTYFQNEAQLDKSGLPSDRFFAERPEGSVSTLKIQRTQQEDSAVYLCASSFQIRSYEQYFGPGTRLTVT.

This rearrangement joins TRBV9 to TRBJ1-2; D is perhaps TRBD1 (5 bases). CDR3 length equals 16 residues. The germline V and J ends were trimmed by 0 bases and 6 bases, with 18 bases remaining between them. The V gene's germline CDR1 is SGDLS and CDR2 YYNGEE. CDR3 sequence reads: CASSVVDVGPRNGYTF. Written as DNA, the CDR3 is TGTGCCAGCAGCGTAGTGGATGTGGGGCCCCGGAATGGCTACACCTTC.

As DNA, the CDR3 is TGTGCCAGCAGTTCCTTAGGGACTAGCACAGATACGCAGTATTTT. Its translation: CASSSLGTSTDTQYF. The chain is built from TRBV27 and TRBJ2-3, with D possibly matching TRBD2 (6 bases). Germline CDR1 is MNHEY and CDR2 is SMNVEV (reference sequence). V was cut by 4 bases and J by 0 bases, with 11 bases left in between. This CDR3 has 15 residues.

This chain connects TRBV7-8 to TRBJ2-1, with 8 nucleotides matching TRBD2. Germline CDR1 SGHVS, CDR2 FQNEAQ. The CDR3 length is 16 residues. Unmatched junction bases numbered 5, after V lost 1 base and J lost 3 bases. The CDR3 DNA reads as TGTGCCAGCAGCTTAGTTCCGCGGGGGGTCTACAATGAGCAGTTCTTC. Encoded protein: CASSLVPRGVYNEQFF.